The rows below give T cell receptor beta chains drawn from one sample of a study of T cells in tumors after PD-1 blockade. The table came from immunoSEQ multiplex PCR; TCRdb's copy has only in-frame clones and leaves some out. This table has some 24,000 clones, roughly 85% appearing once. This material consisted of PBMCs, taken after anti-PD-1 treatment. The receptor source for this set is a human donor with basal cell carcinoma. The CDR3 runs from the conserved cysteine through the conserved F or W. D genes are given only for firm matches. Clone size appears in some rows only: once, few, many, or a class for an expanded clone.

J gene: TRBJ2-2; clone size: -; D gene: -; V gene: TRBV2; CDR3 DNA: TGTGCCAGCAGTGCTCAGGGTCTGGCCGGGGAGCTGTTTTTT; CDR3 protein: CASSAQGLAGELFF
J gene: TRBJ1-5; clone size: -; D gene: -; V gene: TRBV4-2; CDR3 DNA: TGTGCCAGCAGCCAAGACCTTAACAGGGTAGGGCAGCCCCAGCATTTT; CDR3 protein: CASSQDLNRVGQPQHF
J gene: TRBJ1-2; clone size: -; D gene: TRBD1; V gene: TRBV3-1/TRBV3-2; CDR3 DNA: TGTGCCAGCAGCCTTACAGGGGGCAACTATGGCTACACCTTC; CDR3 protein: CASSLTGGNYGYTF
J gene: TRBJ2-5; clone size: few; D gene: -; V gene: TRBV7-2; CDR3 DNA: TGTGCCAGCAGCCCTACCGGGGGGCCCCAAGAGACCCAGTACTTC; CDR3 protein: CASSPTGGPQETQYF
J gene: TRBJ1-3; clone size: -; D gene: TRBD1; V gene: TRBV9; CDR3 DNA: TGTGCCAGCAAAGGCGGGGACAGGGACTCTGGAAACACCATATATTTT; CDR3 protein: CASKGGDRDSGNTIYF
J gene: TRBJ1-2; clone size: -; D gene: -; V gene: TRBV30; CDR3 DNA: TGTGCCTGGTTTACAGAGGGAAATGGCTACACCTTC; CDR3 protein: CAWFTEGNGYTF
J gene: TRBJ1-5; clone size: -; D gene: TRBD1; V gene: TRBV30; CDR3 DNA: TGTGCCTGGGACCGGGGGACAGCTAATAGCAATCAGCCCCAGCATTTT; CDR3 protein: CAWDRGTANSNQPQHF
J gene: TRBJ2-2; clone size: -; D gene: -; V gene: TRBV7-9; CDR3 DNA: TGTGCCAGCAGCTTAGTAGGGGGGCCAGGCACCGGGGAGCTGTTTTTT; CDR3 protein: CASSLVGGPGTGELFF
J gene: TRBJ1-6; clone size: few; D gene: TRBD1; V gene: TRBV6-6; CDR3 DNA: TGTGCCAGCAGCAGACAGGGGCTGGATTCACCCCTCCACTTT; CDR3 protein: CASSRQGLDSPLHF
J gene: TRBJ1-1; clone size: -; D gene: -; V gene: TRBV19; CDR3 DNA: TGTGCCAGTAGAGACAGTATGAACACTGAAGCTTTCTTT; CDR3 protein: CASRDSMNTEAFF
J gene: TRBJ2-5; clone size: -; D gene: TRBD1; V gene: TRBV18; CDR3 DNA: TGTGCCAGCTCACAACCCTGGAAGGGGGCGGAGGAGACCCAGTACTTC; CDR3 protein: CASSQPWKGAEETQYF
J gene: TRBJ1-3; clone size: -; D gene: -; V gene: TRBV27; CDR3 DNA: TGTGCCAGCAGTTCGGCAGGGTTCCCGCGAGGAAACACCATATATTTT; CDR3 protein: CASSSAGFPRGNTIYF
J gene: TRBJ2-5; clone size: -; D gene: -; V gene: TRBV5-5; CDR3 DNA: TGTGCCAGCGGATTAGGGAGCCAAGAGACCCAGTACTTC; CDR3 protein: CASGLGSQETQYF
J gene: TRBJ1-3; clone size: few; D gene: TRBD1; V gene: TRBV4-2; CDR3 DNA: TGTGCCAGCAGCCAAGAACCCCTCCCCCGTCCGGGACAGGGATCTGGAAACACCATATATTTT; CDR3 protein: CASSQEPLPRPGQGSGNTIYF
J gene: TRBJ1-1; clone size: -; D gene: -; V gene: TRBV10-3; CDR3 DNA: TGTGCCATCAGTGGATGGACACCGGTCCCTACTGAAGCTTTCTTT; CDR3 protein: CAISGWTPVPTEAFF
J gene: TRBJ1-2; clone size: -; D gene: TRBD1; V gene: TRBV18; CDR3 DNA: TGTGCCAGCTCACCCGGGACAGTTTATGGCTACACCTTC; CDR3 protein: CASSPGTVYGYTF
J gene: TRBJ2-1; clone size: -; D gene: TRBD2; V gene: TRBV5-6; CDR3 DNA: TGTGCCAGCAGCCCGAGCGGGGGGATATCCTACAATGAGCAGTTCTTC; CDR3 protein: CASSPSGGISYNEQFF
J gene: TRBJ2-5; clone size: -; D gene: -; V gene: TRBV3-1/TRBV3-2; CDR3 DNA: TGTGCCAGCAGCCAAACCCGGGACTTCCAAGAGACCCAGTACTTC; CDR3 protein: CASSQTRDFQETQYF
J gene: TRBJ2-7; clone size: few; D gene: -; V gene: TRBV10-2; CDR3 DNA: TGCGCCAGCAGGCCCAGGGGTATCGAGCAGTACTTC; CDR3 protein: CASRPRGIEQYF
J gene: TRBJ2-3; clone size: -; D gene: TRBD2; V gene: TRBV6-1; CDR3 DNA: TGTGCCAGCCGTAAAGCCTACGGCGGGGGGCTGGGGGATACGCAGTATTTT; CDR3 protein: CASRKAYGGGLGDTQYF
J gene: TRBJ1-1; clone size: -; D gene: -; V gene: TRBV27; CDR3 DNA: TGTGCCAGCAAACTAAGGGGCAGGGGTGGGGGGAACACTGAAGCTTTCTTT; CDR3 protein: CASKLRGRGGGNTEAFF
J gene: TRBJ2-5; clone size: once; D gene: TRBD2; V gene: TRBV9; CDR3 DNA: TGTGCCAGCAGCGTAGATCCTAGCGGGGCCGGGGGGACCCAGTACTTC; CDR3 protein: CASSVDPSGAGGTQYF
J gene: TRBJ2-6; clone size: -; D gene: -; V gene: TRBV3-1/TRBV3-2; CDR3 DNA: TGTGCCAGCAGCCCCGGACAAGCTTGGACCAACGTCCTGACTTTC; CDR3 protein: CASSPGQAWTNVLTF
J gene: TRBJ1-1; clone size: -; D gene: -; V gene: TRBV5-1; CDR3 DNA: TGCGCCAGCAGAGTGGGCCCCTCGAACACTGAAGCTTTCTTT; CDR3 protein: CASRVGPSNTEAFF
J gene: TRBJ2-7; clone size: -; D gene: TRBD1; V gene: TRBV6-5; CDR3 DNA: TGTGCCAGCGGGACAGGACCATCTTACGAGCAGTACTTC; CDR3 protein: CASGTGPSYEQYF
J gene: TRBJ1-1; clone size: -; D gene: -; V gene: TRBV3-1/TRBV3-2; CDR3 DNA: TGTGCCAGCAGCCAACCCACGGGAAGGGGTCGGATTAACACTGAAGCTTTCTTT; CDR3 protein: CASSQPTGRGRINTEAFF
J gene: TRBJ1-4; clone size: -; D gene: TRBD1; V gene: TRBV6-5; CDR3 DNA: TGTGCCAGCAGTTACTCAGGGGGCTGGGGAAATGAAAAACTGTTTTTT; CDR3 protein: CASSYSGGWGNEKLFF
J gene: TRBJ2-7; clone size: once; D gene: -; V gene: TRBV7-3; CDR3 DNA: TGTGCCAGCAGCTTAACCCGAGCGGGGGACAGTTCCTACGAGCAGTACTTC; CDR3 protein: CASSLTRAGDSSYEQYF
J gene: TRBJ1-2; clone size: -; D gene: TRBD1; V gene: TRBV5-1; CDR3 DNA: TGCGCCAGCAGCCTAAGGGACAGGGACTATGGCTACACCTTC; CDR3 protein: CASSLRDRDYGYTF
J gene: TRBJ1-6; clone size: -; D gene: -; V gene: TRBV30; CDR3 DNA: TGTGCCTGGAGTGGATGGGGGAATTCACCCCTCCACTTT; CDR3 protein: CAWSGWGNSPLHF
J gene: TRBJ2-1; clone size: -; D gene: -; V gene: TRBV23-1; CDR3 DNA: TGCGCCAGCAGTCAATCTACTGTGCCCCCCATCGACAATGAGCAGTTCTTC; CDR3 protein: CASSQSTVPPIDNEQFF
J gene: TRBJ2-1; clone size: -; D gene: TRBD2; V gene: TRBV19; CDR3 DNA: TGTGCCAGTAGTATAGCTGGACTAGCGGTATACAATGAGCAGTTCTTC; CDR3 protein: CASSIAGLAVYNEQFF
J gene: TRBJ2-4; clone size: -; D gene: TRBD1; V gene: TRBV11-3; CDR3 DNA: TGTGCCAGCAGCCAGTACCGGGACAGTCTAGCCAAAAACATTCAGTACTTC; CDR3 protein: CASSQYRDSLAKNIQYF
J gene: TRBJ1-6; clone size: -; D gene: TRBD1; V gene: TRBV18; CDR3 DNA: TGTGCCAGCTCACCAAGAAGGCCGAGTCAGGACAGGCCCAATTCACCCCTCCACTTT; CDR3 protein: CASSPRRPSQDRPNSPLHF
J gene: TRBJ1-1; clone size: -; D gene: TRBD1; V gene: TRBV6-5; CDR3 DNA: TGTGCCAGCAACGTCCCGGGACAGGGAAGAATCGCTTTCTTT; CDR3 protein: CASNVPGQGRIAFF
J gene: TRBJ1-3; clone size: -; D gene: -; V gene: TRBV4-1; CDR3 DNA: TGCGCCAGCAGCCAAGTGTACGCGGGCTCTGGAAACACCATATATTTT; CDR3 protein: CASSQVYAGSGNTIYF
J gene: TRBJ2-2; clone size: -; D gene: TRBD1; V gene: TRBV7-9; CDR3 DNA: TGTGCCAAAGGACAGGGGGCCCCAAACACCGGGGAGCTGTTTTTT; CDR3 protein: CAKGQGAPNTGELFF
J gene: TRBJ2-2; clone size: -; D gene: -; V gene: TRBV7-8; CDR3 DNA: TGTGCCAGCAGTCTAGGAAGGGAATTAAACACCGGGGAGCTGTTTTTT; CDR3 protein: CASSLGRELNTGELFF
J gene: TRBJ1-5; clone size: -; D gene: -; V gene: TRBV30; CDR3 DNA: TGTGCCTGGAGTGCCCCTGGAGGGGTTCGTGGTCAGCCCCAGCATTTT; CDR3 protein: CAWSAPGGVRGQPQHF
J gene: TRBJ1-4; clone size: -; D gene: TRBD1; V gene: TRBV10-3; CDR3 DNA: TGTGCCATCAGCCGTGGACAGGGGGACGGTGAAAAACTGTTTTTT; CDR3 protein: CAISRGQGDGEKLFF
J gene: TRBJ1-4; clone size: -; D gene: -; V gene: TRBV5-6; CDR3 DNA: TGTGCCAGCAGCAGAAGGACAGAGATGACCCAAAAACTGTTTTTT; CDR3 protein: CASSRRTEMTQKLFF